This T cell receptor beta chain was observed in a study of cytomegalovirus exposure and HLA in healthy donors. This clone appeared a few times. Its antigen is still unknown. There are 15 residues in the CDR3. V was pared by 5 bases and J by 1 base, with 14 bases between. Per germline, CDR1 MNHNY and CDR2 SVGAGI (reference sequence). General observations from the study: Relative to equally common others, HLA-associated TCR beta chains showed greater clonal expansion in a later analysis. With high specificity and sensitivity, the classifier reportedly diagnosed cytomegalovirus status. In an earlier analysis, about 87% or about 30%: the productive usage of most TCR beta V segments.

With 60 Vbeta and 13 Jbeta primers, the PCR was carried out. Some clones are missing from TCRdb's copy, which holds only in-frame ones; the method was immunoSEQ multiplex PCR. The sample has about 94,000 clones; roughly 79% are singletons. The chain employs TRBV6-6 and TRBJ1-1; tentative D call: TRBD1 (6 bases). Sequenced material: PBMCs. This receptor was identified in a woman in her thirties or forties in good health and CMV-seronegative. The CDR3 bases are TGTGCCAGCAGTGCATCTACAGGGCGGAACACTGAAGCTTTCTTT. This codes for CASSASTGRNTEAFF.